This TCR beta chain was documented in a study of cytomegalovirus exposure and HLA in healthy donors. Study-wide results and caveats: TCR sequences were mostly rare, though some public TCRs occurred in many donors. A few of the chains that were CMV-associated were confirmed in vitro to be specific for CMV antigens. Most of the TCR beta V segments (in an earlier analysis) were productive either about 87% or about 30% of the time. There was a cluster of highly shared sequence variants that was likely a sequencing artifact.

Both 60 Vbeta primers and 13 Jbeta primers went into the PCR. The method was immunoSEQ multiplex PCR; TCRdb's version includes in-frame clones alone and lacks a portion of them. The repertoire has 55,000 to 65,000 clones, 85% of them found once; the top ten carry about 10%. With regard to this clone: Its antigen is not known.

CDR3 length: 11 residues. Trimming shortened V by 2 bases and J by 8 bases, and 4 bases separated the two germline ends. Germline CDR1 is MDHEN and CDR2 is SYDVKM. The J gene is TRBJ2-1, the V gene TRBV28; D is unclear. The origin of this receptor is a female donor in good health and CMV-seronegative. Sequences were obtained from PBMCs. The CDR3 protein is CASSLRDEQFF. In DNA, the CDR3 is TGTGCCAGCAGTTTAAGAGATGAGCAGTTCTTC.